This T cell receptor (beta chain) was found in a study of identical twins. Study-level findings and limits: Sequences that were out-of-frame, alpha and twin-shared displayed an excess of low generation probability. The conclusions drew on cross-sectional statistical analysis instead of tracking the same donors.

To note about this clonotype: Its target is not known.

MiXCR, run by TCRdb on the 5' RACE reads, gives a single entry per CDR3 protein. The data hold 450,000 or so distinct CDR3 sequences, with approximately 25% observed a single time. This sample was shared with a second study, whose subject was T cells expressing NK-cell markers. As that report states: Most of the eight sequenced donors tested HCMV-seropositive; one tested seronegative.

This receptor was identified in a woman in her late teens or twenties in good health. Sequencing was carried out using CD4+ T cells sorted from blood.

This chain's CDR3 is CASSLAVEGPQHF. Here the CDR3 DNA reads TGTGCCAGCAGCTTAGCGGTGGAGGGTCCCCAGCATTTT. The chain employs TRBV7-2 and TRBJ1-5, with unresolved D. Germline CDR1 and CDR2: SGHTA and FQGNSA. The V end lost 0 bases, the J end lost 10 bases, and 10 bases lay between the germline ends. There are 13 residues in the CDR3.